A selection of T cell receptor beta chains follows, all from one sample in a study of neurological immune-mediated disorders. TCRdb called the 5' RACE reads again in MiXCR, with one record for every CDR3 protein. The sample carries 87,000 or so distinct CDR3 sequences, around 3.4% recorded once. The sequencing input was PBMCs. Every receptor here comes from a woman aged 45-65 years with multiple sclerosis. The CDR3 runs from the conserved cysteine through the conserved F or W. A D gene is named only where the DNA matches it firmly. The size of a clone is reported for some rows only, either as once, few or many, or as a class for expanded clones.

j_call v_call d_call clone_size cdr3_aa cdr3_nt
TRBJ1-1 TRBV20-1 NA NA CSEPGSRDTEAFF TGCAGTGAGCCCGGGAGTCGGGACACTGAAGCTTTCTTT
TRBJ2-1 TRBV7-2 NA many CASSLGSGANNEQFF TGTGCCAGCAGCCTAGGGTCGGGGGCGAACAATGAGCAGTTCTTC
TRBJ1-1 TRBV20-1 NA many CSARIALEAFF TGCAGTGCTAGGATAGCCCTAGAAGCTTTCTTT
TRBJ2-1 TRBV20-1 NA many CSARDLYGGDEQFF TGCAGTGCTAGAGATCTTTATGGAGGCGATGAGCAGTTCTTC
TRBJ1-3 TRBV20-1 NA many CSAGDVRLGNTIYF TGCAGTGCTGGGGACGTGAGGTTAGGAAACACCATATATTTT
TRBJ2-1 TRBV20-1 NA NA CSATGTSIFFAQFF TGCAGTGCTACCGGGACTTCCATCTTTTTTGCCCAGTTCTTC
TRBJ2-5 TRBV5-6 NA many CASSWGAEETQYF TGTGCCAGCAGCTGGGGGGCGGAAGAGACCCAGTACTTC
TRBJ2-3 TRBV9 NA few CASSFGRRGADTQYF TGTGCCAGCAGCTTCGGGCGGAGGGGGGCAGATACGCAGTATTTT
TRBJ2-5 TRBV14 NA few CDSSKDLETQYF TGTGACAGCAGCAAAGACCTCGAGACCCAGTACTTC
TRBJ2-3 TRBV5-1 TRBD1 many CASSRDRSEDTQYF TGCGCCAGCAGCAGGGACAGGTCGGAAGATACGCAGTATTTT
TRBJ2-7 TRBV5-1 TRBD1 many CASSLAPTRGLYEQYF TGCGCCAGCAGCTTGGCCCCTACCAGGGGGCTCTACGAGCAGTACTTC
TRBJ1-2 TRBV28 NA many CASRQAGYTF TGTGCCAGCAGGCAGGCGGGCTACACCTTC
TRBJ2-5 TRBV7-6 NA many CASSYNRVEETQYF TGTGCCAGCAGCTACAACAGGGTCGAAGAGACCCAGTACTTC
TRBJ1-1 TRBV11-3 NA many CASSPDRRGAEAFF TGTGCCAGCAGCCCCGACAGGCGAGGGGCTGAAGCTTTCTTT